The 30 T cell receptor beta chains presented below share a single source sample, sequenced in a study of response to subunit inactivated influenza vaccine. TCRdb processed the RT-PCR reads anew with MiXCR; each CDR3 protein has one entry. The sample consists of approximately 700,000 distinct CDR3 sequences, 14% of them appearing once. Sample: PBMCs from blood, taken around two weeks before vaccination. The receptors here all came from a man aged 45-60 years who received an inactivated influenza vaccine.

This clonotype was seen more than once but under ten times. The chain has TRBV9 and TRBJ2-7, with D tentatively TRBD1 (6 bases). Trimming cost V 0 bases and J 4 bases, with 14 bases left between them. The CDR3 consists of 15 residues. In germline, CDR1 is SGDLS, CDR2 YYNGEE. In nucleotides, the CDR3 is TGTGCCAGCAGCGTAGGCCCCCTCAGGGGTTACGAGCAGTACTTC. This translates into CASSVGPLRGYEQYF. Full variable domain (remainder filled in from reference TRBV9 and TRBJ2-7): DSGVTQTPKHLITATGQRVTLRCSPRSGDLSVYWYQQSLDQGLQFLIQYYNGEERAKGNILERFSAQQFPDLHSELNLSSLELGDSALYFCASSVGPLRGYEQYFGPGTRLTVT.

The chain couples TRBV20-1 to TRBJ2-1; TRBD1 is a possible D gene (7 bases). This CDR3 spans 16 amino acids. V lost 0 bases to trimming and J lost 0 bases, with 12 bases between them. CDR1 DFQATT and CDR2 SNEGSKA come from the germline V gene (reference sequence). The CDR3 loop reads CSARERRDSSYNEQFF. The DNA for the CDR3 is TGCAGTGCTAGAGAGCGGCGGGACAGCTCCTACAATGAGCAGTTCTTC.

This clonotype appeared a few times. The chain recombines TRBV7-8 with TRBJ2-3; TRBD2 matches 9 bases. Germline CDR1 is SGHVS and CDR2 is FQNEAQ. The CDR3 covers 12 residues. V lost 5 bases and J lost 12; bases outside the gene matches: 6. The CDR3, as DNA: TGTGCCAGCAGCCTTCCGGGACTAGCTCAGTATTTT. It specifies CASSLPGLAQYF.

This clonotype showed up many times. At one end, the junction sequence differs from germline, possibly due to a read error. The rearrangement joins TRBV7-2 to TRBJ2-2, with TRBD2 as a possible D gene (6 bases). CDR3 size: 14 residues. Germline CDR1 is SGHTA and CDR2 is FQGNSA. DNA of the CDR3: TGCGCCAGCAGCCTTGTCGGGGGCACCGGGGAGCTGTTTTTT. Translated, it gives CASSLVGGTGELFF.

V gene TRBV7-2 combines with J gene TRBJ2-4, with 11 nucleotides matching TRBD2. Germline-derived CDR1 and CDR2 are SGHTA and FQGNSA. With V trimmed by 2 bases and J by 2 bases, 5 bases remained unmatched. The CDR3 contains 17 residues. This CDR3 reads CASSLNSGGASKNIQYF. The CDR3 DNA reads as TGTGCCAGCAGCTTAAATAGCGGGGGGGCTTCCAAAAACATTCAGTACTTC.

The CDR3 loop reads CASSGTGGRLEQYF. DNA for the CDR3: TGTGCCAGCAGCGGGACAGGGGGCCGCCTTGAGCAGTACTTC. The chain couples TRBV6-1 to TRBJ2-7; TRBD1 agrees at 12 bases. CDR3 length: 14 amino acids. Germline V gene data show CDR1 as MNHNS and CDR2 as SASEGT. The V and J ends lost 6 bases and 7 bases, in that order; junction bases with no gene match: 7.

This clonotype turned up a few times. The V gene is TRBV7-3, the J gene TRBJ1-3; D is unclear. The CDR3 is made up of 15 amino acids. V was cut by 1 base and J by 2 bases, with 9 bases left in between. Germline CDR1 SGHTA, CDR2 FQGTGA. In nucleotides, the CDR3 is TGTGCCAGCAGCTTAAATACGGGGACTGGAAACACCATATATTTT. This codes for CASSLNTGTGNTIYF. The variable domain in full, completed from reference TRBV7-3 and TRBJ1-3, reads GAGVSQTPSNKVTEKGKYVELRCDPISGHTALYWYRQSLGQGPEFLIYFQGTGAADDSGLPNDRFFAVRPEGSVSTLKIQRTERGDSAVYLCASSLNTGTGNTIYFGEGSWLTVV.

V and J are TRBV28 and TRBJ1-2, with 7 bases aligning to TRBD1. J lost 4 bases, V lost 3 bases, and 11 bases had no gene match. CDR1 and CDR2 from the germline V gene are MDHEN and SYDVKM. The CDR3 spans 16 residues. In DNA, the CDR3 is TGTGCCAGCAGTTTCCTCCGACAGGGAAGGGGCTATGGCTACACCTTC. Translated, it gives CASSFLRQGRGYGYTF.

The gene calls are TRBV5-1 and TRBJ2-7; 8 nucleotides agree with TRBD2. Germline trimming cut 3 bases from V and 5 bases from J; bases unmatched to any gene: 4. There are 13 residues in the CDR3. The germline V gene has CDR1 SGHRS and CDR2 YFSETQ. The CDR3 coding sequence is TGCGCCAGCAGCTCGGGAGGGGTCAACGAGCAGTACTTC. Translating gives CASSSGGVNEQYF. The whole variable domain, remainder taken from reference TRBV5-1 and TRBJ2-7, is KAGVTQTPRYLIKTRGQQVTLSCSPISGHRSVSWYQQTPGQGLQFLFEYFSETQRNKGNFPGRFSGRQFSNSRSEMNVSTLELGDSALYLCASSSGGVNEQYFGPGTRLTVT.

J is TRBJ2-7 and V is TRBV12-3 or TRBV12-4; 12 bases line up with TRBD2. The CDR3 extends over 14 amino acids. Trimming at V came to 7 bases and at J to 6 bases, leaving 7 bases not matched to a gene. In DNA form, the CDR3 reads TGTGCCAGCACCCTAGCGGGGGGGCCGGCCGAGCAGTACTTC. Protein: CASTLAGGPAEQYF.

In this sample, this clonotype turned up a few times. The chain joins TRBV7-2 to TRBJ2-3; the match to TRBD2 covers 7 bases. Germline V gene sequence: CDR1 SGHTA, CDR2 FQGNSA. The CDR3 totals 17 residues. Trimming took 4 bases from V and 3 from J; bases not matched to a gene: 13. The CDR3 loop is CASSSYSGRSRTDTQYF. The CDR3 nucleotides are TGTGCCAGCAGCTCATATTCCGGGAGGTCTAGGACAGATACGCAGTATTTT.

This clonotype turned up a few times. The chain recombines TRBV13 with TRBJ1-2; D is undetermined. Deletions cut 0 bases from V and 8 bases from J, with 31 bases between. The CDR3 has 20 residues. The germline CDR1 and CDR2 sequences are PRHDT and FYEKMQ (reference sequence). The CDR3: CASSLGPLYSVPPSSGGYTF. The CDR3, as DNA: TGTGCCAGCAGCTTAGGTCCCCTCTACTCCGTCCCACCATCCTCTGGGGGCTACACCTTC.

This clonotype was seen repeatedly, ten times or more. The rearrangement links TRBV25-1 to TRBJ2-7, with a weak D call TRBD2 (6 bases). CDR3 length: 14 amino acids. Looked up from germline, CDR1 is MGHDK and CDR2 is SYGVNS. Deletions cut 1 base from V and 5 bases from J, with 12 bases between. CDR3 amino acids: CASSESARGNEQYF. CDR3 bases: TGTGCCAGCAGTGAATCCGCCCGGGGGAACGAGCAGTACTTC.

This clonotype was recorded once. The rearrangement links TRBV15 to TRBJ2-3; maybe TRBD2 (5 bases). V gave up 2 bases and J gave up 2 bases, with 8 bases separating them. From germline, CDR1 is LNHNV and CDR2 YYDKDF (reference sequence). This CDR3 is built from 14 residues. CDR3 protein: CATSRPGLTDTQYF. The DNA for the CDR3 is TGTGCCACCAGCAGACCTGGACTCACAGATACGCAGTATTTT.

This CDR3 is CATRTGGVYEQYF. In nucleotides, the CDR3 is TGTGCCACCAGGACAGGGGGAGTCTACGAGCAGTACTTC. J is TRBJ2-7 and V is TRBV6-6, with TRBD1 identical over 10 bases. Per germline, CDR1 MNHNY and CDR2 SVGAGI (reference sequence). This CDR3 comprises 13 residues. Trimming took 10 bases from V and 3 from J; bases not matched to a gene: 6.

The chain's CDR3 is CASTTVKRPQHF. The CDR3 region has the DNA TGTGCCAGCACAACGGTGAAGCGGCCCCAGCATTTT. The rearrangement uses TRBV28 and TRBJ1-5; D uncertain. CDR3 length equals 12 residues. V dropped 7 bases and J dropped 9 bases, with 13 bases sitting between them. The germline V gene has CDR1 MDHEN and CDR2 SYDVKM.

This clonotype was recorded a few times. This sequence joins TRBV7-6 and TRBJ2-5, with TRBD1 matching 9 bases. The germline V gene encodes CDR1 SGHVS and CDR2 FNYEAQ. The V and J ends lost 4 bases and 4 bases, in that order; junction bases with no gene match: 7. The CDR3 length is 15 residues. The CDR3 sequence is CASSSTGTGIETQYF. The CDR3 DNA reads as TGTGCCAGCAGCTCCACCGGGACAGGGATAGAGACCCAGTACTTC.

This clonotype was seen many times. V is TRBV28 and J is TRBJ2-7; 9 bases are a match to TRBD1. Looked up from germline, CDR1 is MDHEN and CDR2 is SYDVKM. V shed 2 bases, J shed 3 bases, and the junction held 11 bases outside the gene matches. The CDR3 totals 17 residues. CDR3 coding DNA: TGTGCCAGCAGTTTAGGCCCCCGGGACAGGGTAAACTACGAGCAGTACTTC. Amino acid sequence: CASSLGPRDRVNYEQYF.

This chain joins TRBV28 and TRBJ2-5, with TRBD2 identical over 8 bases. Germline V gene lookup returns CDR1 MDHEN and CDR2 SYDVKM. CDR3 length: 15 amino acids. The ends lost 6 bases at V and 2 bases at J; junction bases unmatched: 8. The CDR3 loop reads CASSPGGGFQETQYF. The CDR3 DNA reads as TGTGCCAGCAGCCCCGGGGGGGGCTTTCAAGAGACCCAGTACTTC.

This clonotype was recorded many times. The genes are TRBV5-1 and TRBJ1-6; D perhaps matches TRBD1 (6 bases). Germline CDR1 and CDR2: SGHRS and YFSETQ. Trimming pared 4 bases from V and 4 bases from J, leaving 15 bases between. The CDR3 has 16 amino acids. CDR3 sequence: CASSSREGGYNSPLHF. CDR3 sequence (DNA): TGCGCCAGCAGCAGCCGTGAGGGGGGGTATAATTCACCCCTCCACTTT. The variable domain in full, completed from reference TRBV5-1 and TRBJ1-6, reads KAGVTQTPRYLIKTRGQQVTLSCSPISGHRSVSWYQQTPGQGLQFLFEYFSETQRNKGNFPGRFSGRQFSNSRSEMNVSTLELGDSALYLCASSSREGGYNSPLHFGNGTRLTVT.

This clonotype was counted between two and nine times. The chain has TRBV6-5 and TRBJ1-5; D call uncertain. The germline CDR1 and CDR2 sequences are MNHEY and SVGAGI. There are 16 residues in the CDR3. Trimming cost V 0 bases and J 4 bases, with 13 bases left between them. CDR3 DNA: TGTGCCAGCAGTTACTCTAGGGCGCCGGGGAATCAGCCCCAGCATTTT. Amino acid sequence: CASSYSRAPGNQPQHF.

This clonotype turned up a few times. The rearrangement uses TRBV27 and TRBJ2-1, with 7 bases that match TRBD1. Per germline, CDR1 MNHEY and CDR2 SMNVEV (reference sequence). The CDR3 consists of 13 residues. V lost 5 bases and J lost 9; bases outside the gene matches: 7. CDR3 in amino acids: CASSLKGAREQFF. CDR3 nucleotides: TGTGCCAGCAGTCTTAAGGGGGCGCGTGAGCAGTTCTTC.

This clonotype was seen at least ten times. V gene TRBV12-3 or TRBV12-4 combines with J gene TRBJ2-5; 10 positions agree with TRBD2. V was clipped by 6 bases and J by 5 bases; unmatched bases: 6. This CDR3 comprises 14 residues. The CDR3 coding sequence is TGTGCCAGCAGACCAGCGGGAGGGCGGGAGACCCAGTACTTC. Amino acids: CASRPAGGRETQYF.

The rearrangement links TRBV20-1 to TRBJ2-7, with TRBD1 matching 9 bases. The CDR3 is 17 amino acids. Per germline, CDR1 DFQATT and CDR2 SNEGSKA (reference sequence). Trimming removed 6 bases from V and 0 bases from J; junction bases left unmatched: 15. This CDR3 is CSASGGQGKGSSYEQYF. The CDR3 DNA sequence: TGCAGTGCCTCAGGGGGACAGGGCAAAGGGTCCTCCTACGAGCAGTACTTC.

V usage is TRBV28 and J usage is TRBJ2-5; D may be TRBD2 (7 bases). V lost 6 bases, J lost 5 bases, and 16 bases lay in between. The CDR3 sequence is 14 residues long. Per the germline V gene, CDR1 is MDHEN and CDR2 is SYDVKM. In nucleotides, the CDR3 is TGTGCCAGCAGAGCGGGACAAGGGGTGGAGACCCAGTACTTC. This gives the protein CASRAGQGVETQYF.

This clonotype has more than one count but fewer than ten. CDR3 coding DNA: TGTGCCAGCAGCTTAAACGGGAGGAACCAAAACATTCAGTACTTC. Its translation is CASSLNGRNQNIQYF. The V call is TRBV7-2, the J call TRBJ2-4; 7 nucleotides line up with TRBD2. The CDR3 length is 15 residues. Germline CDR1 and CDR2: SGHTA and FQGNSA. After removal of 2 bases from V and 5 bases from J, the junction contained 6 bases not matched to a gene. Drawing the rest from reference TRBV7-2 and TRBJ2-4, the complete variable domain is GAGVSQSPSNKVTEKGKDVELRCDPISGHTALYWYRQSLGQGLEFLIYFQGNSAPDKSGLPSDRFSAERTGGSVSTLTIQRTQQEDSAVYLCASSLNGRNQNIQYFGAGTRLSVL.

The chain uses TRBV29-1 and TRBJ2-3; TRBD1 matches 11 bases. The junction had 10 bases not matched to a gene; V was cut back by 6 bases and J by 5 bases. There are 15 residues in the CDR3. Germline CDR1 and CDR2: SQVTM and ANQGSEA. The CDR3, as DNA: TGCAGCGTAGCGATCCGGGACAGGGGGGTAGATACGCAGTATTTT. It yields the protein CSVAIRDRGVDTQYF.

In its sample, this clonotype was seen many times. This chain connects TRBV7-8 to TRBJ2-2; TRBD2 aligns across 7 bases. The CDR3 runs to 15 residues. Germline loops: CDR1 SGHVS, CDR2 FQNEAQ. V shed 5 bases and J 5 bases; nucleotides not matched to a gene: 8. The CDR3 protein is CASSPGGGTTGELFF. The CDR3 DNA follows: TGTGCCAGCAGCCCTGGGGGGGGAACTACCGGGGAGCTGTTTTTT.

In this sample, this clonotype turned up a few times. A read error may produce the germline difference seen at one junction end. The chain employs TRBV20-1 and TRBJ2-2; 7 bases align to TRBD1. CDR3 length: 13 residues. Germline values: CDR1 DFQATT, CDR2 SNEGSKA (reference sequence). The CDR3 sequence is CSAGGQNNGELFF. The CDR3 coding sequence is TGCAGTGCTGGGGGACAGAACAACGGGGAGCTGTTTTTT.

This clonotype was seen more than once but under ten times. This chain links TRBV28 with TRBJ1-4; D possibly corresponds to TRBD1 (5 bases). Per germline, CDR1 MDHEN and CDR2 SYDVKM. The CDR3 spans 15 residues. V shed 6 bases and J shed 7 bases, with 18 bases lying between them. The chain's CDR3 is CASRGRWASGEKLFF. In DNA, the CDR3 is TGTGCCAGCAGGGGGCGTTGGGCGAGTGGTGAAAAACTGTTTTTT.